The rows below give T cell receptor beta chains drawn from one sample of a study of blood T cells in healthy people across ages. TCRdb reprocessed the 5' RACE reads via MiXCR and lists one record per CDR3 protein. Here the sample spans over a million distinct CDR3 sequences, 35% to 45% being singletons. Sequencing was carried out using blood. These receptors came from a woman aged 18-35 years in good health. The CDR3 runs from the conserved cysteine through the conserved F or W. Each record gives: V gene, D gene, CDR3 protein. D genes are given only for firm matches.

v_gene: TRBV6-5
d_gene: -
CDR3aa: CASSYAAGKPSTDTRYF

v_gene: TRBV29-1
d_gene: -
CDR3aa: CSVGLRLSTDTQYF

v_gene: TRBV4-1
d_gene: -
CDR3aa: CASSQEHKIEGYTF

v_gene: TRBV5-1
d_gene: TRBD1
CDR3aa: CASSSRGDSSYNEQYF

v_gene: TRBV7-2
d_gene: -
CDR3aa: CASSSELMGTDTQYF

v_gene: TRBV11-2
d_gene: -
CDR3aa: CASSKPQGRDEQFF

v_gene: TRBV10-3
d_gene: TRBD2
CDR3aa: CAISEGLAVNEQFF

v_gene: TRBV9
d_gene: -
CDR3aa: CASSGLVETLAKNIQYF

v_gene: TRBV12-3/TRBV12-4
d_gene: -
CDR3aa: CASSHSVGGETQYF

v_gene: TRBV28
d_gene: TRBD1
CDR3aa: CASSLGGQGADEQYF

v_gene: TRBV9
d_gene: -
CDR3aa: CASSVDPSANYGYTF

v_gene: TRBV4-1
d_gene: -
CDR3aa: CASSQGDYSFVLHF

v_gene: TRBV28
d_gene: -
CDR3aa: CASSFRDGQETQYF